The 15 T cell receptor beta chains reported below all come from one sample, sequenced in a study of CD8 T cells in Susac syndrome. When the RNA was reverse transcribed, random hexamers were used with an input of about 0.5 to 1 ug. Using its own MiXCR run on the immunoSEQ multiplex PCR reads, TCRdb lists one record per CDR3 protein. The sample carries hundreds of thousands of distinct CDR3 sequences, approximately 94% recorded once. The specimen was CD4+ T cells from PBMCs. Receptors were obtained from a human donor with Susac syndrome.

The rearrangement joins TRBV4-1 to TRBJ1-2, with D unresolved. V was pared by 3 bases and J by 2 bases, with 10 bases between. CDR3 size: 14 residues. Per germline, CDR1 MGHRA and CDR2 YSYEKL. The CDR3 here is CASSQNPENYGYTF. CDR3 nucleotides: TGCGCCAGCAGCCAGAACCCAGAGAACTATGGCTACACCTTC.

This chain links TRBV10-3 with TRBJ2-5; 9 positions match TRBD1. Germline CDR1 reads ENHRY; CDR2 reads SYGVKD. With 11 bases clipped from V and 6 bases from J, the junction kept 10 bases outside the gene matches. The CDR3 length is 13 residues. CDR3 in DNA: TGTGCCGCGCTAGACAGGGGGTTAAAGACCCAGTACTTC. It encodes CAALDRGLKTQYF.

The chain uses TRBV28 and TRBJ2-1; the D is unclear. Trimming took 2 bases from V and 3 from J, leaving 14 bases between them. Germline V gene sequence: CDR1 MDHEN, CDR2 SYDVKM. This CDR3 is built from 16 residues. The CDR3 coding sequence is TGTGCCAGCAGTTTAATGGGTTCGGCAGGCTACAATGAGCAGTTCTTC. Protein product: CASSLMGSAGYNEQFF. Based on the CDR3 plus reference TRBV28 and TRBJ2-1, the full variable domain is DVKVTQSSRYLVKRTGEKVFLECVQDMDHENMFWYRQDPGLGLRLIYFSYDVKMKEKGDIPEGYSVSREKKERFSLILESASTNQTSMYLCASSLMGSAGYNEQFFGPGTRLTVL.

The chain has TRBV9 and TRBJ1-4; TRBD1 is a possible D gene (5 bases). V was trimmed by 3 bases and J by 6 bases, leaving 21 bases between them. Germline V gene data show CDR1 as SGDLS and CDR2 as YYNGEE. The CDR3 totals 17 residues. The CDR3 DNA follows: TGTGCCAGCAGCGCCGATCCGAGGGGTTATTTGGATGAAAAACTGTTTTTT. Translation gives CASSADPRGYLDEKLFF.

The chain is built from TRBV20-1 and TRBJ2-7; 12 nucleotides align to TRBD2. The V segment lost 3 bases and the J segment 3 bases; nucleotides outside the gene matches: 0. Germline CDR1 DFQATT, CDR2 SNEGSKA (reference sequence). This CDR3 has 13 residues. CDR3 nucleotide sequence: TGCAGTGCTAGGACTAGCGGGGGCTACGAGCAGTACTTC. Translation gives CSARTSGGYEQYF.

The J gene is TRBJ2-7, the V gene TRBV30; 7 bases fit TRBD1. This CDR3 is built from 15 residues. Germline V gene lookup returns CDR1 GTSNPN and CDR2 SVGIG (reference sequence). V lost 2 bases, J lost 4 bases, and 11 bases stayed unmatched. The DNA for the CDR3 is TGTGCCTGGAGTAATGGAAGGACAGGAGGTTACGAGCAGTACTTC. It encodes CAWSNGRTGGYEQYF.

This clonotype was seen once. This sequence joins TRBV7-3 and TRBJ1-6; D gene unclear. With 5 bases removed from V and 7 bases from J, the gap between germline ends came to 9 bases. Germline lookup yields CDR1 SGHTA and CDR2 FQGTGA. There are 13 residues in the CDR3. In DNA form, the CDR3 reads TGTGCCAGCAGCGCAAGCGGGAATTCACCCCTCCACTTT. Amino acid sequence: CASSASGNSPLHF.

V and J are TRBV10-3 and TRBJ2-2; D may be TRBD2 (5 bases). Germline V lookup: CDR1 ENHRY, CDR2 SYGVKD. This CDR3 comprises 14 residues. Trimming shortened V by 6 bases and J by 7 bases, and 15 bases separated the two germline ends. Here the CDR3 DNA reads TGTGCCATCAGACTCGGGGTGGAGAACGGGGAGCTGTTTTTT. Translating gives CAIRLGVENGELFF.

The CDR3 region is CSATVQAGGANYGYTF. CDR3 in DNA: TGCAGTGCTACTGTTCAGGCGGGTGGGGCTAACTATGGCTACACCTTC. The chain recombines TRBV20-1 with TRBJ1-2; D is unclear. Trimming removed 4 bases at V and 0 bases at J, with 18 bases between. This CDR3 has 16 amino acids. Germline loops: CDR1 DFQATT, CDR2 SNEGSKA (reference sequence).

The V gene is TRBV18, the J gene TRBJ2-7; 8 positions agree with TRBD1. Germline V CDR1 and CDR2: KGHSH, LQKENI. V lost 6 bases to trimming and J lost 0 bases; unmatched junction nucleotides: 7. The CDR3 runs to 15 residues. The CDR3 protein is CASSQDRVASYEQYF. The CDR3 region has the DNA TGTGCCAGCTCCCAGGACAGGGTCGCCTCCTACGAGCAGTACTTC.

This rearrangement joins TRBV9 to TRBJ2-2, with 10 bases lining up with TRBD2. CDR1 and CDR2 (germline): SGDLS, YYNGEE. This CDR3 has 15 residues. V lost 3 bases and J lost 5; bases outside the gene matches: 4. The CDR3, as DNA: TGTGCCAGCAGCGCTTTAGCGGGGGGAACCGGGGAGCTGTTTTTT. Translated, it gives CASSALAGGTGELFF. Supplemented by reference TRBV9 and TRBJ2-2, the full variable domain reads DSGVTQTPKHLITATGQRVTLRCSPRSGDLSVYWYQQSLDQGLQFLIQYYNGEERAKGNILERFSAQQFPDLHSELNLSSLELGDSALYFCASSALAGGTGELFFGEGSRLTVL.

The genes are TRBV9 and TRBJ2-7; the D call may be TRBD1 or TRBD2 (6 bases each). Germline loops: CDR1 SGDLS, CDR2 YYNGEE. CDR3 length: 14 residues. V lost 3 bases and J lost 0, with 10 bases in between. The CDR3 is CASSAGGVSYEQYF. CDR3 nucleotides: TGTGCCAGCAGCGCCGGGGGCGTCTCCTACGAGCAGTACTTC. Based on the CDR3 plus reference TRBV9 and TRBJ2-7, the full variable domain is DSGVTQTPKHLITATGQRVTLRCSPRSGDLSVYWYQQSLDQGLQFLIQYYNGEERAKGNILERFSAQQFPDLHSELNLSSLELGDSALYFCASSAGGVSYEQYFGPGTRLTVT.

The CDR3 DNA sequence: TGTGCCAGCAGTTACGCTGACTTGCGGATGAACACTGAAGCTTTCTTT. Translation gives CASSYADLRMNTEAFF. The chain recombines TRBV6-2 or TRBV6-3 with TRBJ1-1; D is ambiguous. Trimming took 2 bases from V and 0 from J, leaving 13 bases between them. The length of the CDR3 is 16 residues. Germline loops: CDR1 MNHEY, CDR2 SVGEGT.

V usage is TRBV20-1 and J usage is TRBJ2-6; D uncertain. This CDR3 is built from 15 residues. V was pared by 3 bases and J by 0 bases, with 9 bases between. Germline-derived CDR1 and CDR2 are DFQATT and SNEGSKA (reference sequence). The CDR3 nucleotides are TGCAGTGCTAGCGCAGGTAGCTCTGGGGCCAACGTCCTGACTTTC. Protein: CSASAGSSGANVLTF.

This clonotype was counted between two and nine times. The chain joins TRBV20-1 to TRBJ2-3; 15 positions agree with TRBD2. J lost 5 bases, V lost 5 bases, and 8 bases had no gene match. Germline V gene lookup returns CDR1 DFQATT and CDR2 SNEGSKA (reference sequence). The CDR3 runs to 16 residues. CDR3 sequence: CSAARTSGGAQDTQYF. CDR3 DNA: TGCAGTGCTGCCCGGACTAGCGGGGGGGCCCAAGATACGCAGTATTTT.